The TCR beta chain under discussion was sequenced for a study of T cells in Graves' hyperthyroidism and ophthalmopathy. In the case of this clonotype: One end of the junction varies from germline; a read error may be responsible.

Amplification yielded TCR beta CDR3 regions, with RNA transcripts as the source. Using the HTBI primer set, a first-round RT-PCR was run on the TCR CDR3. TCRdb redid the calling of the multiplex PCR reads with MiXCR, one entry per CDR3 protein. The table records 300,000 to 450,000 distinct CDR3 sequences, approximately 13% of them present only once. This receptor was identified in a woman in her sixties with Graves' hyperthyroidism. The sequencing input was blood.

The CDR3 DNA is TGTGCCAGCAGCTGGGGGGGGGGGGAGCAGTACTTC. Encoded protein: CASSWGGGEQYF. The chain links TRBV5-1 to TRBJ2-7; TRBD2 matches 7 bases. Germline CDR1 reads SGHRS; CDR2 reads YFSETQ. The CDR3 runs to 12 residues.